This passage covers 8 T cell receptor beta chains from one sample sequenced in a study of vaccination effects on CD4 cells after COVID-19. Antigen-specific CD4+ T cells were expanded with viral peptide pools in the ViraFEST assay before sequencing. Having been cultured for around ten days, the cells underwent CD4+ T cell isolation. Of the BNT162b2 and mRNA-1273 vaccines, participants received two doses of one or the other. Data came from immunoSEQ multiplex PCR; TCRdb stores just in-frame clones and leaves some out. The repertoire consists of 65,000 to 95,000 clones, with around four fifths occurring once and the leading ten covering over 0.95%. Their antigens are not known. The sequencing here drew on CD4+ T cells from PBMCs cultured with HCoV-OC43 spike peptides, taken after COVID-19 vaccination. Subset of the sample: HCoV-OC43 spike overlapping peptide pool stimulation. These receptors were taken from a human donor who received a COVID-19 vaccine.

The chain couples TRBV4-3 to TRBJ1-4; TRBD1 matches at 11 bases. Per the germline V gene, CDR1 is LGHNA and CDR2 is YSLEER. The CDR3 is made up of 17 amino acids. J gave up 8 bases and V 0 bases, and 8 bases lay outside the gene matches. CDR3 coding DNA: TGCGCCAGCAGCCAAGAAACCCCCGGGACAGGGGGAGAAAAACTGTTTTTT. Translated, it gives CASSQETPGTGGEKLFF.

The chain recombines TRBV5-1 with TRBJ2-6; the D is unclear. Germline CDR1 reads SGHRS; CDR2 reads YFSETQ. CDR3 length: 16 amino acids. V was trimmed by 0 bases and J by 0 bases, leaving 7 bases between them. The CDR3, as DNA: TGCGCCAGCAGCTTGGGCCCAAGCTCTGGGGCCAACGTCCTGACTTTC. Translation gives CASSLGPSSGANVLTF. Supplemented by reference TRBV5-1 and TRBJ2-6, the full variable domain reads KAGVTQTPRYLIKTRGQQVTLSCSPISGHRSVSWYQQTPGQGLQFLFEYFSETQRNKGNFPGRFSGRQFSNSRSEMNVSTLELGDSALYLCASSLGPSSGANVLTFGAGSRLTVL.

This chain joins TRBV7-2 and TRBJ1-2, with D perhaps matching TRBD1 (6 bases). CDR1 SGHTA and CDR2 FQGNSA come from the germline V gene. The germline V and J ends were trimmed by 5 bases and 0 bases, with 10 bases remaining between them. This CDR3 comprises 14 residues. CDR3 residues: CASSPRTANYGYTF. Here the CDR3 DNA reads TGTGCCAGCAGCCCTCGGACAGCTAACTATGGCTACACCTTC.

The chain is built from TRBV4-3 and TRBJ1-2; 12 nucleotides agree with TRBD1. The germline V gene has CDR1 LGHNA and CDR2 YSLEER. J gave up 7 bases and V 0 bases, and 6 bases lay outside the gene matches. This CDR3 region has 16 residues. The CDR3 region is CASSQDLGQGAVGYTF. In nucleotides, the CDR3 is TGCGCCAGCAGCCAAGATCTGGGACAGGGGGCGGTTGGCTACACCTTC.

This sequence joins TRBV10-1 and TRBJ2-2, with 8 bases identical to TRBD2. The CDR3 extends over 16 amino acids. The V segment lost 11 bases and the J segment 2 bases; nucleotides outside the gene matches: 13. Germline V gene sequence: CDR1 WNHNN, CDR2 SYGVQD (reference sequence). CDR3 residues: CAVSRTSGGNTGELFF. CDR3 nucleotide sequence: TGCGCCGTTTCCCGAACCAGCGGGGGAAACACCGGGGAGCTGTTTTTT.

The CDR3 region is CATSEGQGMTGELFF. The CDR3 nucleotides are TGTGCCACCAGTGAGGGACAGGGGATGACCGGGGAGCTGTTTTTT. The chain employs TRBV24-1 and TRBJ2-2; TRBD1 agrees at 10 bases. After removal of 4 bases from V and 5 bases from J, the junction contained 3 bases not matched to a gene. There are 15 residues in the CDR3. Germline-derived CDR1 and CDR2 are KGHDR and SFDVKD.

The chain links TRBV7-2 to TRBJ2-1, with D possibly being TRBD2 (7 bases). V was pared by 8 bases and J by 0 bases, with 20 bases between. Germline V gene lookup returns CDR1 SGHTA and CDR2 FQGNSA. CDR3 length: 17 residues. CDR3 sequence reads: CASLRRGGPSSYNEQFF. CDR3 sequence (DNA): TGTGCCAGCTTGAGGCGCGGGGGCCCGAGCTCCTACAATGAGCAGTTCTTC.

Written as DNA, the CDR3 is TGCGCCAGCAGCCTAGGACTCGCCACAGATACGCAGTATTTT. As protein: CASSLGLATDTQYF. The genes are TRBV5-1 and TRBJ2-3; tentatively, D is TRBD2 (5 bases). The V and J ends lost 4 bases and 2 bases respectively, with 11 bases between them. From germline, CDR1 is SGHRS and CDR2 YFSETQ. This CDR3 has 14 residues.